This T cell receptor (beta chain) was observed in a study of T cells in Graves' hyperthyroidism and ophthalmopathy (dated by TCRdb to the late 2010s). With respect to the entire study: Peripheral blood samples were taken at initial diagnosis, before any treatment was given. The paper reports TCR Vbeta CDR3 sequencing of some 140 peripheral blood samples: some 41 ophthalmopathy, some 80 hyperthyroidism and around 17 progressor patients. For training and testing, the 100 or so patients in the discovery cohort were randomly divided in a 7:3 ratio. A discovery cohort of about 100 patients, 43 with Graves' ophthalmopathy and more than 55 with stable Graves' hyperthyroidism, was used to find distinguishing TCR V-J signatures. The study also compared thyroid tissue and blood T-cell repertoires from roughly 6 Graves' hyperthyroidism patients. After sampling, hyperthyroidism patients received methimazole starting at 30 mg daily, and ophthalmopathy patients received high-dose intravenous methylprednisolone. Whether ophthalmopathy could be predicted prospectively was tested in an independent validation cohort made up of about 18 hyperthyroidism patients plus 17 patients who later progressed to ophthalmopathy.

This clonotype was counted between two and nine times. Its antigen specificity is not known. Base quality data are lacking; no much larger clone is found one base away. CDR1 and CDR2 were assigned from the germline V gene (reference sequence) as DFQATT and SNEGSKA. Trimming removed 4 bases from V and 3 bases from J, leaving 10 bases between the germline ends. From cysteine to phenylalanine, the CDR3 is 12 amino acids long. Only CDR3 DNA is held: 36 bases, read in frame from base 1. The TCR beta CDR3 regions were amplified from RNA transcripts. The TCR CDR3 was subjected to a first round of RT-PCR using the HTBI primer set and the Qiagen OneStep RT-PCR kit. A second multiplex PCR round built the libraries, followed by size selection and purification. Libraries were sequenced paired-end with 100 bp reads on an Illumina HiSeq2000. On the authors' methods: SOAPnuke was used to process the raw data, with reads discarded if the reads contained adapters or uncalled bases, had a mean Phred below 15, or lacked an exact constant-primer or identifier match. COPE v1.2.5 was used to merge high-quality paired reads, and clonotypes were defined as unique nucleotide sequences. MiTCR v1.1 was used to align the clonotypes against IMGT TRBV, TRBD and TRBJ reference segments. The analysis was restricted to V-J combinations with a frequency above 0.0001, which together covered over 99% of the repertoires. The TCS score was defined as F50 (clonal expansion) divided by E x V (chaos), with BLOSUM62-based TCRdist calculated between CDR3 peptides within each V-J. Welch's t-statistics and random forest reduced roughly 500 V-J features to 13, which were used in a naive Bayes classifier (R e1071). TCRdb trimmed the raw reads at Q25, called clones with MiXCR and kept productive beta chains. Rows with a matching CDR3 protein are joined into one entry that keeps the most common DNA and genes. TCRdb, not the authors, supplied the V and J calls. Here the sample has under 550,000 distinct CDR3 sequences; less than 20% occur a single time. Roughly 50% of the sample lies in the top ten.

What the authors observed across the whole study: In validation, progression to ophthalmopathy was predicted by the model with nearly 71% sensitivity and 72.22% specificity, a median of about 6.4 months before onset. Most expanded thyroid clonotypes (frequency above 0.001) were also detected in blood, suggesting blood repertoires may reflect thyroid immune responses. No statistical method was used to fix the sample size in advance, and group allocation was not hidden from the investigators. A model built on a 13 V-J signature distinguished ophthalmopathy from stable hyperthyroidism, reaching roughly 88% sensitivity and 81.08% specificity in cross-validation and 80%/75% in testing.

Moderately to severely active disease, a Clinical Activity Score of at least 3, a NOSPECS grade of at least 4, and a duration under 3 months were present in ophthalmopathy patients. Patients with uncontrolled infections, other autoimmune diseases, pregnancy or lactation were excluded. Diagnoses were based on clinical symptoms, serum thyroxine and TRAb, thyroid ultrasound and orbital computed tomography. PBMCs were isolated from about 9.2 ml of fresh peripheral blood by Ficoll-Paque density gradient centrifugation. Total RNA was extracted using Trizol reagent, and RNA quality was assessed on an Agilent 2100 Bioanalyzer.

Material for sequencing was blood. The receptor chain draws on TRBV20-1 and TRBJ2-7; the D segment might be TRBD1 or TRBD2, since each matches 5 bases. The receptor comes from a man aged 35 to 55 with Graves' ophthalmopathy. DNA sequence: TGCAGTGCTAAGTGGGGGAGCTACGAGCAGTACTTC. This gives the protein CSAKWGSYEQYF.